The following is a T cell receptor (beta chain) sequence with its context. What it binds is unknown. In TCRdb, the RT-PCR reads were re-called with MiXCR into one record per CDR3 protein. The sample carries about 650,000 distinct CDR3 sequences, approximately 14% recorded once. V lost 0 bases to trimming and J lost 4 bases, with 15 bases between them. CDR1 and CDR2 from the germline V gene are SGHVS and FNYEAQ. The CDR3 contains 16 residues. This sample was taken from a study of response to subunit inactivated influenza vaccine. Study-wide results and limits: That few new T cells are recruited by each seasonal influenza vaccination was the authors' suggestion.

The sequencing used PBMCs from blood, collected 14 to 15 days before vaccination. The chain uses TRBV7-6 and TRBJ1-2, with D hard to call. The sequence derives from a man aged 50 to 59 who received an inactivated influenza vaccine. DNA for the CDR3: TGTGCCAGCAGCTTAGCGCGTGGTCGGAACCTCTATGGCTACACCTTC. Its protein product is CASSLARGRNLYGYTF.